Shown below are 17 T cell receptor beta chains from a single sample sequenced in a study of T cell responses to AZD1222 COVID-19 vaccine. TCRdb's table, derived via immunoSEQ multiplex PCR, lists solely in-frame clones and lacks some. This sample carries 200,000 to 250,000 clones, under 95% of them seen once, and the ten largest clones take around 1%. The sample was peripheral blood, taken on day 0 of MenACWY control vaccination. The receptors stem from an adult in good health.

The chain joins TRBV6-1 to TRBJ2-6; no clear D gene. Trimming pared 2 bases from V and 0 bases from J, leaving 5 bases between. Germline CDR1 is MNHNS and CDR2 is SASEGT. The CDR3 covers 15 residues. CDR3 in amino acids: CASSEPGSGANVLTF. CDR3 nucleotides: TGTGCCAGCAGTGAACCTGGCTCTGGGGCCAACGTCCTGACTTTC.

CDR3 in amino acids: CASSSTGNNSPLHF. The CDR3 nucleotides read TGTGCCAGCAGCTCGACAGGGAACAATTCACCCCTCCACTTT. This chain uses TRBV7-2 with TRBJ1-6; 7 nucleotides line up with TRBD1. Germline V gene lookup returns CDR1 SGHTA and CDR2 FQGNSA. This CDR3 has 14 residues. J gave up 7 bases and V 4 bases, and 4 bases lay outside the gene matches.

This CDR3 is CSVEGSPAGREPQHF. The DNA for the CDR3 is TGCAGCGTTGAGGGGTCCCCGGCAGGGCGAGAGCCCCAGCATTTT. The J gene is TRBJ1-5, the V gene TRBV29-1; TRBD1 might be the D (5 bases). Trimming took off 3 bases at V and 8 bases at J, with 20 bases between the two ends. The CDR3 is 15 amino acids. Germline assignment: CDR1 SQVTM and CDR2 ANQGSEA.

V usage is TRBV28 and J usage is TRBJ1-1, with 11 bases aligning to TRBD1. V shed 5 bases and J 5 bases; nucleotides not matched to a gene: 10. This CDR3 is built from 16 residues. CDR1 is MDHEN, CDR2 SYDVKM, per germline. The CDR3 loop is CASSPRRTGGRTEAFF. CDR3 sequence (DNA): TGTGCCAGCAGTCCCCGACGGACAGGGGGCCGAACTGAAGCTTTCTTT. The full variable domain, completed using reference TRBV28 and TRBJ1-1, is DVKVTQSSRYLVKRTGEKVFLECVQDMDHENMFWYRQDPGLGLRLIYFSYDVKMKEKGDIPEGYSVSREKKERFSLILESASTNQTSMYLCASSPRRTGGRTEAFFGQGTRLTVV.

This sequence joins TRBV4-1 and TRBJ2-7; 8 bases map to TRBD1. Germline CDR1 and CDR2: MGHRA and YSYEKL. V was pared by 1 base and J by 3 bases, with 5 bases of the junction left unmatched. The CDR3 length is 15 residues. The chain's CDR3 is CASSQGAGTGYEQYF. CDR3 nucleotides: TGCGCCAGCAGCCAAGGGGCAGGGACAGGCTACGAGCAGTACTTC.

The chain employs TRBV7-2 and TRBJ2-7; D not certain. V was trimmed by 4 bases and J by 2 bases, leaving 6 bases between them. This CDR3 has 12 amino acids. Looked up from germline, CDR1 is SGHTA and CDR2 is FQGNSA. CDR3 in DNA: TGTGCCAGCAGCTCACGTACCTACGAGCAGTACTTC. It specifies CASSSRTYEQYF.

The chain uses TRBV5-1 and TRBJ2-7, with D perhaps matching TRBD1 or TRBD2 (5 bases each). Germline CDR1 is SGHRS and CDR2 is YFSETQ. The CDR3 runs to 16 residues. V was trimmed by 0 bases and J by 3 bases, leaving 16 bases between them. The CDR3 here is CASSLGASAGSYEQYF. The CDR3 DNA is TGCGCCAGCAGCTTGGGTGCGTCGGCAGGGAGCTACGAGCAGTACTTC.

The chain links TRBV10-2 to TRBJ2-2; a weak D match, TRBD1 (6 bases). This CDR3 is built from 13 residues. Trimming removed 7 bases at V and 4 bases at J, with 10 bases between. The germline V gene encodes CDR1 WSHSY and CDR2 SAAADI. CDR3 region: CASNPQGTGELFF. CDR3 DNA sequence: TGCGCCAGCAATCCACAGGGCACCGGGGAGCTGTTTTTT.

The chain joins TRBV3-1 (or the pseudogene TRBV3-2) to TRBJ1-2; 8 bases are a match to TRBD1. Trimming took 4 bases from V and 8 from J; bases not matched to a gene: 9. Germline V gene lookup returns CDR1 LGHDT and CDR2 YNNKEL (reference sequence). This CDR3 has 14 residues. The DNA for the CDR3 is TGTGCCAGCAGCCCCGGACAGGGACTCTACGGCTACACCTTC. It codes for CASSPGQGLYGYTF.

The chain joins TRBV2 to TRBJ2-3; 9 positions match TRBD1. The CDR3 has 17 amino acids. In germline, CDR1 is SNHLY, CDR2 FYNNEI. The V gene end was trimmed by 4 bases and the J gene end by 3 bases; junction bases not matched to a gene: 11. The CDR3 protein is CASSAPAGQGGTDTQYF. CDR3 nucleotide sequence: TGTGCCAGCAGTGCCCCCGCGGGACAGGGAGGGACAGATACGCAGTATTTT.

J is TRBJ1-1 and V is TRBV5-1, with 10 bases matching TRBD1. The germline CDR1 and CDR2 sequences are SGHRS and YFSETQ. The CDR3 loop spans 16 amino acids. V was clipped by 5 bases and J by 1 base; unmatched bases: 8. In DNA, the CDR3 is TGCGCCAGCAGTCTTCGGACAGGGGGGAGGAACACTGAAGCTTTCTTT. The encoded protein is CASSLRTGGRNTEAFF. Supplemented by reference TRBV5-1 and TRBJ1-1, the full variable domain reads KAGVTQTPRYLIKTRGQQVTLSCSPISGHRSVSWYQQTPGQGLQFLFEYFSETQRNKGNFPGRFSGRQFSNSRSEMNVSTLELGDSALYLCASSLRTGGRNTEAFFGQGTRLTVV.

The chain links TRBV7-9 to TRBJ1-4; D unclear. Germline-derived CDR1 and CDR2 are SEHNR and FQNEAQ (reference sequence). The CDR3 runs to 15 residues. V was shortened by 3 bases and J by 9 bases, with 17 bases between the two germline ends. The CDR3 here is CASSFSLDVTQKLFF. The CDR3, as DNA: TGTGCCAGCAGCTTTAGTCTGGACGTTACCCAAAAACTGTTTTTT.

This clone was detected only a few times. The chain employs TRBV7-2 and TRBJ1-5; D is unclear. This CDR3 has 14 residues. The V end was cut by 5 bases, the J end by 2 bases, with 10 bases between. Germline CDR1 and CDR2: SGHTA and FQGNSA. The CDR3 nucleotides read TGTGCCAGCAGCCAGAGAGGCGGCAATCAGCCCCAGCATTTT. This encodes CASSQRGGNQPQHF. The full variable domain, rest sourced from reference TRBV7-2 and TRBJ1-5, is GAGVSQSPSNKVTEKGKDVELRCDPISGHTALYWYRQSLGQGLEFLIYFQGNSAPDKSGLPSDRFSAERTGGSVSTLTIQRTQQEDSAVYLCASSQRGGNQPQHFGDGTRLSIL.

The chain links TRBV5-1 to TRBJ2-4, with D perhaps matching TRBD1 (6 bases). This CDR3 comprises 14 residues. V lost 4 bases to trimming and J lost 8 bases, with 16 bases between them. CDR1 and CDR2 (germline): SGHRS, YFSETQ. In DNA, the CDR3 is TGCGCCAGCAGCCTCGGGACACCCGAGGACATTCAGTACTTC. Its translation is CASSLGTPEDIQYF.

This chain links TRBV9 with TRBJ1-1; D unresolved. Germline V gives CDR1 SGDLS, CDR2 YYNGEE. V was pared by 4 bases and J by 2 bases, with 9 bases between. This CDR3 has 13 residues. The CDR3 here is CASSLLRNTEAFF. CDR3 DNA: TGTGCCAGCAGCCTCCTCAGAAACACTGAAGCTTTCTTT.

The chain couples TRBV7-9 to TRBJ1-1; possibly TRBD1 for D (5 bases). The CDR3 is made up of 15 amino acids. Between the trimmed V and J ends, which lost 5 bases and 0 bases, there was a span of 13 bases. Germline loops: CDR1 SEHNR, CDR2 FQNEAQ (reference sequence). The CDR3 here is CASSIFGTMNTEAFF. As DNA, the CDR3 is TGTGCCAGCAGCATTTTCGGGACCATGAACACTGAAGCTTTCTTT.

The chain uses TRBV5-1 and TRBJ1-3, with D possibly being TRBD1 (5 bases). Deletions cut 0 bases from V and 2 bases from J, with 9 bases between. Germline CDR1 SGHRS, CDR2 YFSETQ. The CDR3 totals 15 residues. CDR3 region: CASSLGLGAGNTIYF. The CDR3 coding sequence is TGCGCCAGCAGCTTGGGACTAGGGGCTGGAAACACCATATATTTT.